The 21 T cell receptor beta chains presented below share a single source sample, sequenced in a study of T-cell reconstitution after alpha-beta-depleted transplantation in children. Findings and limits, study-wide: T-cell counts and diversity were attributed mostly to newly produced T cells one year after transplant.

A TCRbeta library incorporating unique molecular identifiers was prepared. In TCRdb, the PCR reads were re-called with MiXCR into one record per CDR3 protein. This sample yields some 300,000 distinct CDR3 sequences, of which about 7.3% are seen a single time; approximately 9.1% belongs to the top ten. Antigens for these TCRs are unknown. Here the sequenced sample was peripheral blood, taken 360 days after TCRalphabeta/CD19-depleted stem cell transplant. The receptor source for this set is a female patient aged 2-9 years who had a stem cell transplant for Fanconi anemia, so the T cells may come from the graft donor.

This chain links TRBV5-1 with TRBJ1-1; the match to TRBD1 covers 12 bases. This CDR3 region has 16 residues. V lost 5 bases to trimming and J lost 6 bases; unmatched junction nucleotides: 11. CDR1 is SGHRS and CDR2 is YFSETQ in the germline V gene. The DNA for the CDR3 is TGCGCCAGCAGGTATAACCCGGGACAGGGGGCCGCTGAAGCTTTCTTT. Its protein is CASRYNPGQGAAEAFF.

The sample holds many counts of this clonotype. V usage is TRBV12-3 or TRBV12-4 and J usage is TRBJ2-2; 7 bases are shared with TRBD2. The CDR3 is 14 residues long. The junction had 6 bases not matched to a gene; V was cut back by 11 bases and J by 0 bases. CDR3: CALKRDANTGELFF. The DNA of the CDR3 is TGTGCCTTGAAGCGGGACGCGAACACCGGGGAGCTGTTTTTT.

There are many counts of this clonotype. V usage is TRBV12-3 or TRBV12-4 and J usage is TRBJ2-7, with 8 bases lining up with TRBD2. The CDR3 sequence is 16 residues long. V gave up 2 bases and J gave up 0 bases; unmatched junction bases: 6. CDR3 sequence: CASSLRRGENSYEQYV. The CDR3 DNA reads as TGTGCCAGCAGTTTAAGGCGGGGGGAGAACTCCTACGAGCAGTACGTC.

This clonotype showed up many times. The J gene is TRBJ2-2, the V gene TRBV29-1; tentatively, D is TRBD1 or TRBD2 (6 bases each). Germline V gives CDR1 SQVTM, CDR2 ANQGSEA. This CDR3 region has 15 residues. V lost 6 bases and J lost 6, with 20 bases in between. The CDR3 reads CSVEARGGVAGELFF. For the CDR3, the DNA is TGCAGCGTGGAGGCCAGGGGAGGAGTCGCCGGGGAGCTGTTTTTT.

V gene TRBV7-8 combines with J gene TRBJ1-3, with a tentative D call TRBD1 (6 bases). V dropped 6 bases and J dropped 2 bases, with 17 bases sitting between them. The germline CDR1 and CDR2 sequences are SGHVS and FQNEAQ. The CDR3 sequence is 16 residues long. CDR3 sequence reads: CASSPRGVLTGNTIYF. The CDR3 nucleotides read TGTGCCAGCAGTCCGAGGGGGGTTCTTACTGGAAACACCATATATTTT.

This clonotype was seen repeatedly, ten times or more. V is TRBV20-1 and J is TRBJ2-1, with 9 bases fitting TRBD2. CDR1 and CDR2 from the germline V gene are DFQATT and SNEGSKA (reference sequence). CDR3 size: 16 residues. The V segment lost 8 bases and the J segment 4 bases; nucleotides outside the gene matches: 15. DNA for the CDR3: TGCAGTACCCTGGGTAGCGGGAGTGGGCGATACAATGAGCAGTTCTTC. Protein product: CSTLGSGSGRYNEQFF.

The J gene is TRBJ1-2, the V gene TRBV6-7; D not certain. TRBV6-7 is marked as an open reading frame, function uncertain. The length of the CDR3 is 15 residues. V lost 0 bases, J lost 6 bases, and 14 bases lay in between. The CDR3 region has the DNA TGTGCCAGCAGTTACTCGAACCGGGTCGGGCATGGCTACACCTTC. Translating gives CASSYSNRVGHGYTF.

In this sample, this clonotype turned up many times. The chain uses TRBV12-3 or TRBV12-4 and TRBJ2-7; the D gene is possibly TRBD1 (6 bases). V was cut by 6 bases and J by 1 base, with 22 bases left in between. The CDR3 is 17 residues long. The CDR3 nucleotides read TGTGCCAGCAGAGAAACAGGGCGGCCCAGCACTTCCTACGAGCAGTACTTC. It codes for CASRETGRPSTSYEQYF.

The CDR3 here is CASSLTENPYEQYF. The CDR3 coding sequence is TGTGCCAGCAGCTTAACGGAGAATCCCTACGAGCAGTACTTC. This chain uses TRBV11-2 with TRBJ2-7, with D uncertain. The V and J ends lost 2 bases and 2 bases respectively, with 10 bases between them. Germline V CDR1 and CDR2: SGHAT, FQNNGV. The CDR3 loop spans 14 amino acids. Based on the CDR3 plus reference TRBV11-2 and TRBJ2-7, the full variable domain is EAGVAQSPRYKIIEKRQSVAFWCNPISGHATLYWYQQILGQGPKLLIQFQNNGVVDDSQLPKDRFSAERLKGVDSTLKIQPAKLEDSAVYLCASSLTENPYEQYFGPGTRLTVT.

This clonotype was counted many times. CDR3 loop: CAISDYGTKNTEAFF. The CDR3, as DNA: TGTGCCATCAGTGATTACGGGACAAAGAACACTGAAGCTTTCTTT. The gene calls are TRBV10-3 and TRBJ1-1, with D perhaps matching TRBD1 (6 bases). The germline gives CDR1 ENHRY, CDR2 SYGVKD. Trimming took 3 bases from V and 1 from J, leaving 12 bases between them. The CDR3 loop spans 15 amino acids.

V and J are TRBV20-1 and TRBJ1-1; D gene unclear. Per germline, CDR1 DFQATT and CDR2 SNEGSKA (reference sequence). V was shortened by 0 bases and J by 0 bases, with 8 bases between the two germline ends. CDR3 length equals 14 residues. CDR3 sequence reads: CSARDRVLNTEAFF. The CDR3 DNA follows: TGCAGTGCTAGAGACCGGGTTCTGAACACTGAAGCTTTCTTT.

The chain carries TRBV18 and TRBJ2-7, with 8 bases fitting TRBD2. Germline CDR1 is KGHSH and CDR2 is LQKENI. This CDR3 is 9 amino acids long. DNA of the CDR3: TGTGCCAGCTCGCTAGCGGGTCCAGTC. Amino acid sequence: CASSLAGPV.

There are many counts of this clonotype. The chain combines TRBV27 with TRBJ2-7; 12 bases match TRBD1. Per the germline V gene, CDR1 is MNHEY and CDR2 is SMNVEV (reference sequence). The CDR3 runs 16 residues. Trimming removed 5 bases from V and 3 bases from J; junction bases left unmatched: 8. The CDR3 coding sequence is TGTGCCAGCAGTCCTACGGGACAGGGGGCCCTCTACGAGCAGTACTTC. It encodes CASSPTGQGALYEQYF.

The chain joins TRBV11-2 to TRBJ2-1, with D uncertain. Germline CDR1 and CDR2: SGHAT and FQNNGV. This CDR3 region has 15 residues. Trimming removed 5 bases from V and 2 bases from J, with 13 bases in between. The chain's CDR3 is CASSRKWGPYNEQFF. The CDR3 bases are TGTGCCAGCAGCCGCAAATGGGGTCCCTACAATGAGCAGTTCTTC.

This clonotype was seen many times. The CDR3 spells CSARWDRGLFQPQHF. CDR3 DNA: TGCAGTGCTAGATGGGACAGGGGGCTTTTTCAGCCCCAGCATTTT. The V call is TRBV20-1, the J call TRBJ1-5, with 12 bases fitting TRBD1. The CDR3 spans 15 residues. Germline CDR1 and CDR2: DFQATT and SNEGSKA (reference sequence). V shed 2 bases, J shed 6 bases, and the junction held 5 bases outside the gene matches.

This clonotype was counted between two and nine times. Written as DNA, the CDR3 is TGTGCCAGCAGCCAAGACCGAATTGAGCAGTTCTTC. Translation: CASSQDRIEQFF. J is TRBJ2-1 and V is TRBV3-1; no clear D gene. With 0 bases removed from V and 9 bases from J, the gap between germline ends came to 6 bases. There are 12 residues in the CDR3. CDR1 is LGHDT and CDR2 is YNNKEL in the germline V gene (reference sequence).

This clonotype was seen at least ten times. The chain couples TRBV20-1 to TRBJ2-3; 8 bases agree with TRBD2. From germline, CDR1 is DFQATT and CDR2 SNEGSKA (reference sequence). The CDR3 consists of 15 residues. With 3 bases clipped from V and 2 bases from J, the junction kept 7 bases outside the gene matches. The CDR3 sequence is CSARPLRGATDTQYF. CDR3 nucleotides: TGCAGTGCTAGGCCTCTGCGGGGGGCCACAGATACGCAGTATTTT.

The sample holds a few counts of this clonotype. The V call is TRBV15, the J call TRBJ2-7; D is perhaps TRBD1 or TRBD2 (5 bases each). Germline CDR1 is LNHNV and CDR2 is YYDKDF (reference sequence). V gave up 3 bases and J gave up 3 bases, with 12 bases separating them. CDR3 length: 14 residues. CDR3 nucleotide sequence: TGTGCCACCAGCAGGAGGGGTGGAGGCTACGAGCAGTACGTC. This encodes CATSRRGGGYEQYV.

This clonotype has a handful of counts. This chain connects TRBV7-8 to TRBJ2-3; D gene unclear. The CDR3 sequence is 15 residues long. Trimming took 2 bases from V and 0 from J, leaving 9 bases between them. Germline V gene sequence: CDR1 SGHVS, CDR2 FQNEAQ. In nucleotides, the CDR3 is TGTGCCAGCAGCTTATTTTTGATAAGCACAGATACGCAGTATTTT. Translating it yields CASSLFLISTDTQYF.

This rearrangement joins TRBV25-1 to TRBJ1-2; 7 bases fit TRBD1. Per the germline V gene, CDR1 is MGHDK and CDR2 is SYGVNS. V lost 4 bases, J lost 0 bases, and 2 bases stayed unmatched. The CDR3 contains 14 residues. The CDR3 nucleotides read TGTGCCAGCAGTGGGGGACAGACTAACTATGGCTACACCTTC. It specifies CASSGGQTNYGYTF.

This clonotype was seen many times. This chain links TRBV28 with TRBJ1-2; maybe TRBD1 (5 bases). The germline V and J ends were trimmed by 10 bases and 4 bases, with 16 bases remaining between them. The CDR3 spans 13 residues. Germline CDR1 reads MDHEN; CDR2 reads SYDVKM. CDR3 in amino acids: CAIPGEGIYGYTF. The CDR3 coding sequence is TGTGCCATCCCAGGAGAGGGGATCTATGGCTACACCTTC.